The next 18 T cell receptor beta chains were all read from a single sample in a study of blood T cell repertoires in COVID-19. The data were produced by immunoSEQ multiplex PCR, yet TCRdb's version contains in-frame clones alone and is incomplete. The data contain roughly 150,000 clones, roughly 83% of them singletons. Material: PBMCs or T cells enriched from blood (not recorded which). These receptors all stem from a man between 70 and 80 years old who had been exposed to COVID-19.

The chain links TRBV6-5 to TRBJ2-2; D is possibly TRBD1 (6 bases). Germline V gene sequence: CDR1 MNHEY, CDR2 SVGAGI. The CDR3 loop spans 15 amino acids. V lost 1 base to trimming and J lost 4 bases, with 10 bases between them. The CDR3 protein is CASSYLNRATGELFF. The CDR3 region has the DNA TGTGCCAGCAGTTACTTGAACAGGGCCACCGGGGAGCTGTTTTTT.

V and J are TRBV28 and TRBJ1-2, with D perhaps matching TRBD1 (6 bases). This CDR3 comprises 14 residues. Germline V gene data show CDR1 as MDHEN and CDR2 as SYDVKM. Trimming cost V 5 bases and J 9 bases, with 19 bases left between them. The CDR3 is CASSPRLGGASYTF. The DNA for the CDR3 is TGTGCCAGCAGTCCCCGATTAGGGGGGGCTAGCTACACCTTC.

The rearrangement links TRBV28 to TRBJ2-6; D perhaps matches TRBD2 (6 bases). From germline, CDR1 is MDHEN and CDR2 SYDVKM. The CDR3 has 15 amino acids. The ends were cut back, 6 bases at V and 1 base at J, with 10 bases in the middle. CDR3 sequence reads: CASSLGGSGANVLTF. CDR3 nucleotides: TGTGCCAGCAGCCTGGGGGGATCTGGGGCCAACGTCCTGACTTTC.

V is TRBV5-8 and J is TRBJ1-2, with 7 bases that match TRBD1. Trimming removed 4 bases from V and 4 bases from J; junction bases left unmatched: 10. CDR1 is SGHTS and CDR2 is YDEGEE in the germline V gene. The CDR3 runs 15 residues. The DNA of the CDR3 is TGTGCCAGCAGCCTACCCCGAGAGGGGGCCTATGGCTACACCTTC. Protein sequence: CASSLPREGAYGYTF.

The V call is TRBV5-1, the J call TRBJ1-5; TRBD1 agrees at 9 bases. The CDR3 runs 14 residues. Per germline, CDR1 SGHRS and CDR2 YFSETQ. Trimming took 4 bases from V and 7 from J; bases not matched to a gene: 6. The CDR3 here is CASSEGQGRQPQHF. The CDR3 DNA follows: TGCGCCAGCAGCGAGGGACAGGGAAGGCAGCCCCAGCATTTT.

The chain's CDR3 is CASSFSALAFF. For the CDR3, the DNA is TGTGCCAGTAGTTTCAGCGCGCTGGCTTTCTTT. V usage is TRBV19 and J usage is TRBJ1-1, with D unresolved. Per germline, CDR1 LNHDA and CDR2 SQIVND (reference sequence). This CDR3 region has 11 residues. Trimming shortened V by 5 bases and J by 11 bases, and 12 bases separated the two germline ends.

V and J are TRBV19 and TRBJ1-1, with no clear D. V lost 3 bases, J lost 8 bases, and 10 bases lay in between. Looked up from germline, CDR1 is LNHDA and CDR2 is SQIVND (reference sequence). This CDR3 region has 12 residues. The CDR3 DNA is TGTGCCAGTAGTATGGAGAGGATGGAAGCTTTCTTT. Encoded protein: CASSMERMEAFF.

The gene calls are TRBV5-6 and TRBJ2-7, with TRBD2 matching over 10 bases. V shed 0 bases and J 7 bases; nucleotides not matched to a gene: 7. CDR3 length: 15 amino acids. CDR1 and CDR2 from the germline V gene are SGHDT and YYEEEE. This chain's CDR3 is CASSLGASGRGEQYF. In DNA form, the CDR3 reads TGTGCCAGCAGCTTGGGGGCTAGCGGGAGAGGTGAGCAGTACTTC.

The CDR3 spells CASSLDRGGNQPQHF. The CDR3 bases are TGTGCCAGTAGCCTCGACAGGGGAGGCAATCAGCCCCAGCATTTT. This chain links TRBV19 with TRBJ1-5; 8 bases are a match to TRBD1. Trimming removed 6 bases from V and 2 bases from J; junction bases left unmatched: 6. The CDR3 contains 15 residues. Germline V gene data show CDR1 as LNHDA and CDR2 as SQIVND (reference sequence).

CDR3: CASSPPARGTEAFF. The CDR3 DNA sequence: TGTGCCAGCAGTCCCCCCGCCCGGGGCACTGAAGCTTTCTTT. The chain employs TRBV28 and TRBJ1-1, with D unclear. CDR1 and CDR2 (germline): MDHEN, SYDVKM. This CDR3 is built from 14 residues. With 5 bases removed from V and 4 bases from J, the gap between germline ends came to 14 bases.

In this sample, this clone turned up a few times. The chain uses TRBV5-1 and TRBJ1-6, with 7 bases that match TRBD1. Germline V gene sequence: CDR1 SGHRS, CDR2 YFSETQ. The CDR3 runs to 15 residues. V lost 4 bases to trimming and J lost 10 bases; unmatched junction nucleotides: 11. CDR3 DNA sequence: TGCGCCAGCAGCCAGGGGACAGTACAAGGATCACCCCTCCACTTT. Translated, it gives CASSQGTVQGSPLHF.

The rearrangement links TRBV7-9 to TRBJ1-2; tentatively, D is TRBD1 (5 bases). V shed 5 bases and J shed 4 bases, with 17 bases lying between them. Germline assignment: CDR1 SEHNR and CDR2 FQNEAQ (reference sequence). The CDR3 consists of 15 residues. CDR3 amino acids: CASSPPGGPSYGYTF. The CDR3 DNA sequence: TGTGCCAGCAGCCCCCCCGGGGGACCATCCTATGGCTACACCTTC.

The chain joins TRBV7-9 to TRBJ1-2; D ambiguous. V dropped 0 bases and J dropped 8 bases, with 7 bases sitting between them. The CDR3 runs to 12 residues. Germline CDR1 and CDR2: SEHNR and FQNEAQ (reference sequence). CDR3 sequence (DNA): TGTGCCAGCAGCTTAGCCTCCGGGGGCTACACCTTC. Amino acids: CASSLASGGYTF.

J is TRBJ2-5 and V is TRBV9; a possible D gene is TRBD1 (7 bases). The CDR3 is made up of 15 amino acids. Germline V gene lookup returns CDR1 SGDLS and CDR2 YYNGEE. V dropped 4 bases and J dropped 4 bases, with 17 bases sitting between them. In DNA form, the CDR3 reads TGTGCCAGCAGCCTGAGGGCCCAGGGGGGAGAGACCCAGTACTTC. This encodes CASSLRAQGGETQYF. The entire variable domain, with the rest obtained from reference TRBV9 and TRBJ2-5, is as follows: DSGVTQTPKHLITATGQRVTLRCSPRSGDLSVYWYQQSLDQGLQFLIQYYNGEERAKGNILERFSAQQFPDLHSELNLSSLELGDSALYFCASSLRAQGGETQYFGPGTRLLVL.

The rearrangement links TRBV7-2 to TRBJ1-1; D may be TRBD1 (5 bases). The V end lost 3 bases, the J end lost 2 bases, and 10 bases lay between the germline ends. Germline assignment: CDR1 SGHTA and CDR2 FQGNSA. The CDR3 is made up of 14 amino acids. Here the CDR3 reads CASSFGGVNTEAFF. CDR3 DNA: TGTGCCAGCAGCTTTGGGGGGGTCAACACTGAAGCTTTCTTT.

The chain is built from TRBV28 and TRBJ1-1, with 8 bases lining up with TRBD1. Germline V gives CDR1 MDHEN, CDR2 SYDVKM. This CDR3 comprises 14 residues. Trimming removed 5 bases from V and 6 bases from J; junction bases left unmatched: 8. The CDR3 DNA sequence: TGTGCCAGCAGTCGTCAGGGGGCTGCGGCTGAAGCTTTCTTT. As protein: CASSRQGAAAEAFF.

Of note for this clone: This sample includes further DNA sequences coding for the same CDR3. This sequence joins TRBV24-1 and TRBJ1-1; D gene ambiguous. The CDR3 has 12 residues. CDR1 is KGHDR, CDR2 SFDVKD, per germline. The V end was cut by 3 bases, the J end by 4 bases, with 5 bases between. This chain's CDR3 is CATSDRGTEAFF. The DNA of the CDR3 is TGTGCCACCAGTGATAGAGGCACTGAAGCTTTCTTT.

The genes are TRBV20-1 and TRBJ2-5; 8 bases agree with TRBD2. V was clipped by 3 bases and J by 1 base; unmatched bases: 7. The CDR3 has 15 residues. Germline assignment: CDR1 DFQATT and CDR2 SNEGSKA (reference sequence). The CDR3, as DNA: TGCAGTGCTAGTCTCGGGGGGGGGCCCCAAGAGACCCAGTACTTC. Protein product: CSASLGGGPQETQYF.